This entry lists 21 T cell receptor beta chains sequenced from one sample in a study of radiation and T cells in renal cell carcinoma. Time point defined: blood 2 weeks post-SBRT. Treatment indicated: 15 Gy SBRT to primary tumor, nephrectomy 4 weeks later. This table comes from immunoSEQ multiplex PCR, and its TCRdb copy is limited to in-frame clones, with some not included. The top ten clones hold approximately 32% of a sample with tens of thousands of clones, roughly 80% of them seen once. The sequencing here drew on blood, taken from a patient whose treatment included radiotherapy and nephrectomy. The receptor source for this set is a man in his 60s with renal cell carcinoma.

The chain is built from TRBV5-4 and TRBJ2-3; D gene unclear. The V end was cut by 1 base, the J end by 3 bases, with 0 bases between. The germline gives CDR1 SGHNT, CDR2 YYREEE (reference sequence). CDR3 length: 11 residues. The CDR3 region has the DNA TGTGCCAGCAGCTTGACAGATACGCAGTATTTT. It translates to CASSLTDTQYF.

CDR3 coding DNA: TGTGCCAGTCAGAGCAGGGAAGTTGAAGCTTTCTTT. It translates to CASQSREVEAFF. The genes are TRBV6-5 and TRBJ1-1; tentatively, D is TRBD1 (5 bases). V lost 9 bases, J lost 7 bases, and 15 bases lay in between. This CDR3 region has 12 residues. The germline CDR1 and CDR2 sequences are MNHEY and SVGAGI.

V usage is TRBV18 and J usage is TRBJ2-7; the match to TRBD2 covers 15 bases. Germline CDR1 and CDR2: KGHSH and LQKENI. V dropped 4 bases and J dropped 3; count of bases not matched to a gene: 4. The CDR3 has 16 residues. The CDR3 protein is CASSQGLAGGVYEQYF. CDR3 DNA sequence: TGTGCCAGCTCACAGGGACTAGCGGGAGGAGTCTACGAGCAGTACTTC.

A note on this clone: At the DNA level, this CDR3 is encoded by other sequences in the same sample as well. The chain joins TRBV7-3 to TRBJ2-6; D gene unclear. In germline, CDR1 is SGHTA, CDR2 FQGTGA. Trimming shortened V by 2 bases and J by 2 bases, and 10 bases separated the two germline ends. The CDR3 is made up of 16 amino acids. CDR3 sequence (DNA): TGTGCCAGCAGCTTATCGGCAGGCGCTGGGGCCAACGTCCTGACTTTC. As protein: CASSLSAGAGANVLTF.

The chain has TRBV10-3 and TRBJ2-3; D could derive from TRBD1 or TRBD2 (6 bases each). CDR3 length equals 14 residues. V was trimmed by 7 bases and J by 0 bases, leaving 11 bases between them. Looked up from germline, CDR1 is ENHRY and CDR2 is SYGVKD. The CDR3 protein is CAINSGASTDTQYF. The DNA of the CDR3 is TGTGCCATCAATTCGGGGGCTAGCACAGATACGCAGTATTTT.

This sequence joins TRBV6-5 and TRBJ2-7, with 9 bases fitting TRBD2. The CDR3 has 13 amino acids. The V and J ends lost 7 bases and 3 bases, in that order; junction bases with no gene match: 4. Germline CDR1 MNHEY, CDR2 SVGAGI. CDR3 region: CASTTAGGYEQYF. CDR3 coding DNA: TGTGCCAGCACGACAGCGGGGGGCTACGAGCAGTACTTC.

This clone was detected once. The J gene is TRBJ2-7, the V gene TRBV15; TRBD1 matches at 8 bases. The trim removed 5 bases at V and 6 bases at J, leaving 6 bases unmatched. The CDR3 is 13 amino acids. Germline V gives CDR1 LNHNV, CDR2 YYDKDF (reference sequence). The CDR3 sequence is CATSRDRRIEQYF. The CDR3 bases are TGTGCCACCAGCCGGGACAGGCGCATCGAGCAGTACTTC.

This chain links TRBV6-5 with TRBJ2-7, with 7 nucleotides matching TRBD2. Germline assignment: CDR1 MNHEY and CDR2 SVGAGI. CDR3 length: 15 residues. V lost 5 bases, J lost 1 base, and 8 bases stayed unmatched. Written as DNA, the CDR3 is TGTGCCAGCAGTCCCCTAGCGGCAGCATCCTACGAGCAGTACTTC. Translating gives CASSPLAAASYEQYF.

The chain links TRBV6-5 to TRBJ1-5; no clear D gene. This CDR3 is 15 amino acids long. The V end lost 5 bases, the J end lost 3 bases, and 14 bases lay between the germline ends. CDR1 is MNHEY, CDR2 SVGAGI, per germline. CDR3 nucleotides: TGTGCCAGCAGTCGGACGCCTACTTCCAATCAGCCCCAGCATTTT. It codes for CASSRTPTSNQPQHF.

The V gene is TRBV19, the J gene TRBJ1-3; perhaps TRBD1 as D (6 bases). This CDR3 spans 14 amino acids. Germline assignment: CDR1 LNHDA and CDR2 SQIVND (reference sequence). V lost 7 bases and J lost 0, with 10 bases in between. CDR3 DNA sequence: TGTGCCAGTACCATCAGGGGCTCTGGAAACACCATATATTTT. Translated, it gives CASTIRGSGNTIYF.

The gene calls are TRBV11-2 and TRBJ2-7, with unresolved D. V was shortened by 2 bases and J by 0 bases, with 5 bases between the two germline ends. CDR1 and CDR2 from the germline V gene are SGHAT and FQNNGV. The CDR3 covers 13 residues. The CDR3 DNA reads as TGTGCCAGCAGCTTAACCCACTCCTACGAGCAGTACTTC. Protein sequence: CASSLTHSYEQYF.

The chain combines TRBV2 with TRBJ1-2, with 8 bases matching TRBD1. The CDR3 runs 13 residues. Germline V gene sequence: CDR1 SNHLY, CDR2 FYNNEI. Losses at the gene ends were 8 bases for V and 8 bases for J; bases not matched to a gene: 10. CDR3 loop: CASGVDREGGYTF. DNA for the CDR3: TGTGCCAGCGGGGTGGACAGGGAGGGAGGCTACACCTTC.

The chain has TRBV7-9 and TRBJ2-7, with 10 positions matching TRBD2. The V segment lost 5 bases and the J segment 6 bases; nucleotides outside the gene matches: 10. The CDR3 has 15 residues. CDR1 and CDR2 (germline): SEHNR, FQNEAQ (reference sequence). The CDR3 region has the DNA TGTGCCAGCAGCCAATTCACTAGCGGGACGGGCGAGCAGTACTTC. It specifies CASSQFTSGTGEQYF.

The V gene is TRBV19, the J gene TRBJ2-5, with D maybe TRBD2 (5 bases). This CDR3 comprises 16 residues. V was clipped by 4 bases and J by 11 bases, with 26 bases between them. The germline CDR1 and CDR2 sequences are LNHDA and SQIVND (reference sequence). The CDR3 is CASSTAPGSSGREQYF. Written as DNA, the CDR3 is TGTGCCAGTAGTACTGCCCCGGGCTCCTCGGGTAGGGAGCAGTACTTC.

The chain has TRBV6-1 and TRBJ1-2, with D possibly being TRBD1 (6 bases). V lost 2 bases, J lost 11 bases, and 24 bases lay in between. This CDR3 has 16 amino acids. The V gene's germline CDR1 is MNHNS and CDR2 SASEGT. The chain's CDR3 is CASSEPHGDIEGRYTF. In nucleotides, the CDR3 is TGTGCCAGCAGTGAACCCCACGGGGACATTGAGGGTCGGTACACCTTC.

This rearrangement joins TRBV5-1 to TRBJ2-3, with D possibly TRBD2 on 6 matching bases. The germline V and J ends were trimmed by 4 bases and 4 bases, with 19 bases remaining between them. This CDR3 region has 16 residues. The germline V gene has CDR1 SGHRS and CDR2 YFSETQ. The CDR3 sequence: CASSAGDFGFADTQYF. CDR3 DNA sequence: TGCGCCAGCAGCGCCGGGGACTTCGGCTTCGCAGATACGCAGTATTTT. Together with reference TRBV5-1 and TRBJ2-3, the CDR3 gives the full variable domain: KAGVTQTPRYLIKTRGQQVTLSCSPISGHRSVSWYQQTPGQGLQFLFEYFSETQRNKGNFPGRFSGRQFSNSRSEMNVSTLELGDSALYLCASSAGDFGFADTQYFGPGTRLTVL.

The rearrangement links TRBV30 to TRBJ1-3; no definite D call. The germline V and J ends were trimmed by 0 bases and 3 bases, with 3 bases remaining between them. This CDR3 contains 12 residues. Germline-derived CDR1 and CDR2 are GTSNPN and SVGIG (reference sequence). The CDR3 loop reads CAWSVIGNTIYF. CDR3 sequence (DNA): TGTGCCTGGAGTGTGATTGGAAACACCATATATTTT.

The V call is TRBV7-3, the J call TRBJ2-2; D unresolved. CDR1 SGHTA and CDR2 FQGTGA come from the germline V gene. CDR3 length: 12 amino acids. V gave up 3 bases and J gave up 7 bases, with 6 bases separating them. DNA of the CDR3: TGTGCCAGCAGCTTTAGGATCGGGGAGCTGTTTTTT. This gives the protein CASSFRIGELFF.

The genes are TRBV5-4 and TRBJ2-7, with 11 bases identical to TRBD2. Per germline, CDR1 SGHNT and CDR2 YYREEE (reference sequence). Trimming at V came to 4 bases and at J to 0 bases, leaving 15 bases not matched to a gene. There are 19 residues in the CDR3. Here the CDR3 reads CASSPWGSGRADSSYEQYF. CDR3 nucleotide sequence: TGTGCCAGCAGCCCCTGGGGTAGCGGGAGGGCCGATAGCTCCTACGAGCAGTACTTC.

The chain has TRBV5-1 and TRBJ2-7; D possibly corresponds to TRBD2 (6 bases). From germline, CDR1 is SGHRS and CDR2 YFSETQ. This CDR3 is 14 amino acids long. V lost 0 bases to trimming and J lost 2 bases, with 9 bases between them. CDR3 sequence: CASSLAGEAYEQYF. The CDR3 region has the DNA TGCGCCAGCAGCTTGGCCGGGGAGGCCTACGAGCAGTACTTC. Drawing the rest from reference TRBV5-1 and TRBJ2-7, the complete variable domain is KAGVTQTPRYLIKTRGQQVTLSCSPISGHRSVSWYQQTPGQGLQFLFEYFSETQRNKGNFPGRFSGRQFSNSRSEMNVSTLELGDSALYLCASSLAGEAYEQYFGPGTRLTVT.

The chain combines TRBV7-2 with TRBJ2-1; D not certain. CDR3 length equals 12 residues. Trimming stripped 3 bases from V and 12 bases from J, with 12 bases between. Looked up from germline, CDR1 is SGHTA and CDR2 is FQGNSA. The CDR3 loop is CASSFSLLTQFF. The CDR3 bases are TGTGCCAGCAGCTTTTCCTTGCTTACGCAGTTCTTC.